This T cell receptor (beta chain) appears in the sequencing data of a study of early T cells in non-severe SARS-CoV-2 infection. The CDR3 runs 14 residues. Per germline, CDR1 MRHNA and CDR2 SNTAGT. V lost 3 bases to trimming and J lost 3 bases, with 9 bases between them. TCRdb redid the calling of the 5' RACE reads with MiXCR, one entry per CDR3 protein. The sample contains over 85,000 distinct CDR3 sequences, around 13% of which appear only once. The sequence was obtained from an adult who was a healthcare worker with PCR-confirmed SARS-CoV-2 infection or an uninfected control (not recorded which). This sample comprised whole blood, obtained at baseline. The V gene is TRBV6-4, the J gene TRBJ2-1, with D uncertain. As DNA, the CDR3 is TGTGCCAGCAGTGAGGACCCGGGCTACAATGAGCAGTTCTTC. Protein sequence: CASSEDPGYNEQFF.